One and the same sample provided the 29 T cell receptor beta chains below, sequenced in a study of blood T cell repertoires in COVID-19. Using immunoSEQ multiplex PCR, the repertoire was profiled, and TCRdb retains in-frame clones only, with some absent. The sample includes some 150,000 clones, 70% to 90% of them seen just once. Sequencing used peripheral blood. The receptors originated from a woman aged 55 to 70 with COVID-19, enrolled during active disease.

The chain recombines TRBV15 with TRBJ2-7; TRBD1 aligns across 9 bases. CDR1 and CDR2 from the germline V gene are LNHNV and YYDKDF (reference sequence). This CDR3 is 17 amino acids long. Trimming cost V 0 bases and J 2 bases; bases outside gene matches: 8. CDR3 in DNA: TGTGCCACCAGCAGAGAATTACCGGGACAGGGAACCTACGAGCAGTACTTC. Protein: CATSRELPGQGTYEQYF.

The CDR3 sequence is CASSQRLAGGPDTQYF. The CDR3 region has the DNA TGTGCCAGCAGCCAGAGGTTAGCGGGGGGGCCAGATACGCAGTATTTT. This sequence joins TRBV7-3 and TRBJ2-3; TRBD2 agrees at 11 bases. Per germline, CDR1 SGHTA and CDR2 FQGTGA. The CDR3 extends over 16 amino acids. V was pared by 5 bases and J by 4 bases, with 8 bases of the junction left unmatched.

V is TRBV15 and J is TRBJ2-5, with D hard to call. Germline-derived CDR1 and CDR2 are LNHNV and YYDKDF (reference sequence). This CDR3 is built from 13 residues. The V end lost 5 bases, the J end lost 3 bases, and 10 bases lay between the germline ends. CDR3 DNA: TGTGCCACCAGCGGTGAAGGAGAAGAGACCCAGTACTTC. This encodes CATSGEGEETQYF.

This chain connects TRBV5-5 to TRBJ1-1; weak D call: TRBD1 (5 bases). The CDR3 sequence is 18 residues long. Germline CDR1 is SGHKS and CDR2 is YYEKEE (reference sequence). The ends were cut back, 2 bases at V and 2 bases at J, with 22 bases in the middle. The CDR3 reads CASSFKLVGGTTNTEAFF. DNA of the CDR3: TGTGCCAGCAGCTTTAAACTAGTGGGGGGGACCACTAACACTGAAGCTTTCTTT.

V usage is TRBV3-1 (or the pseudogene TRBV3-2) and J usage is TRBJ2-1, with 8 bases identical to TRBD2. V trimming: 1 base; J trimming: 8 bases; junction bases outside the gene matches: 4. CDR3 length: 14 amino acids. Per the germline V gene, CDR1 is LGHDT and CDR2 is YNNKEL (reference sequence). CDR3 sequence (DNA): TGTGCCAGCAGCCAAGCGGGGGGGCCGCATGAGCAGTTCTTC. Residues: CASSQAGGPHEQFF.

This sequence joins TRBV5-1 and TRBJ2-3; 8 nucleotides line up with TRBD2. CDR3 length: 15 residues. Unmatched junction bases numbered 6, after V lost 2 bases and J lost 4 bases. Germline CDR1 reads SGHRS; CDR2 reads YFSETQ. In nucleotides, the CDR3 is TGCGCCAGCAGCTTCCGGGGGGGCCAGGCAGATACGCAGTATTTT. This encodes CASSFRGGQADTQYF.

The V call is TRBV4-1, the J call TRBJ1-5; the match to TRBD1 covers 7 bases. CDR1 is MGHRA, CDR2 YSYEKL, per germline. This CDR3 region has 17 residues. Trimming cost V 2 bases and J 3 bases; bases outside gene matches: 10. The chain's CDR3 is CASSQSGRQGPNQPQHF. The CDR3 DNA sequence: TGCGCCAGCAGCCAAAGCGGGAGACAGGGCCCCAATCAGCCCCAGCATTTT.

The CDR3 loop is CAWDRDGYGYTF. Written as DNA, the CDR3 is TGTGCCTGGGACAGGGATGGCTATGGCTACACCTTC. The V gene is TRBV30, the J gene TRBJ1-2; TRBD1 matches at 7 bases. From germline, CDR1 is GTSNPN and CDR2 SVGIG (reference sequence). V lost 5 bases to trimming and J lost 4 bases; unmatched junction nucleotides: 4. There are 12 residues in the CDR3.

The table lists this clone with a few counts. The chain uses TRBV19 and TRBJ2-7; D perhaps matches TRBD2 (6 bases). The CDR3 spans 15 residues. CDR1 and CDR2 from the germline V gene are LNHDA and SQIVND (reference sequence). The V gene lost 8 bases and the J gene lost 2 bases, with 19 bases spanning the gap. The CDR3, as DNA: TGTGCCAGTGCTGGGGCTTGGGGGGTCCCCTACGAGCAGTACTTC. Translated, it gives CASAGAWGVPYEQYF. Together with reference TRBV19 and TRBJ2-7, the CDR3 gives the full variable domain: DGGITQSPKYLFRKEGQNVTLSCEQNLNHDAMYWYRQDPGQGLRLIYYSQIVNDFQKGDIAEGYSVSREKKESFPLTVTSAQKNPTAFYLCASAGAWGVPYEQYFGPGTRLTVT.

In nucleotides, the CDR3 is TGTGCCAGCAGCCGTGGACAGGACTACTATGGCTACACCTTC. The encoded protein is CASSRGQDYYGYTF. The chain employs TRBV7-7 and TRBJ1-2, with 7 bases fitting TRBD1. J gave up 3 bases and V 5 bases, and 6 bases lay outside the gene matches. The CDR3 is 14 amino acids. Germline V gives CDR1 SSHAT, CDR2 FNYEAQ (reference sequence). Supplemented by reference TRBV7-7 and TRBJ1-2, the full variable domain reads GAGVSQSPRYKVTKRGQDVTLRCDPISSHATLYWYQQALGQGPEFLTYFNYEAQPDKSGLPSDRFSAERPEGSISTLTIQRTEQRDSAMYRCASSRGQDYYGYTFGSGTRLTVV.

The rearrangement uses TRBV5-1 and TRBJ2-3, with 13 bases matching TRBD2. V dropped 0 bases and J dropped 12; count of bases not matched to a gene: 7. The CDR3 is 15 residues long. CDR1 is SGHRS, CDR2 YFSETQ, per germline. The CDR3 protein is CASSLEATSGGSQYF. The CDR3 DNA reads TGCGCCAGCAGCTTGGAGGCGACTAGCGGGGGGTCCCAGTATTTT.

The chain links TRBV10-2 to TRBJ1-6, with 10 bases identical to TRBD1. This CDR3 is 16 amino acids long. The V gene's germline CDR1 is WSHSY and CDR2 SAAADI. V lost 6 bases to trimming and J lost 6 bases; unmatched junction nucleotides: 8. The CDR3 coding sequence is TGCGCCAGCAGGGAAGAGACAGGGGGCGGTAATTCACCCCTCCACTTT. Protein sequence: CASREETGGGNSPLHF.

The chain combines TRBV23-1 with TRBJ1-6; D remains ambiguous. TRBV23-1 is identified as an open reading frame with a role that is uncertain. V lost 6 bases and J lost 0, with 6 bases in between. This CDR3 contains 14 residues. DNA of the CDR3: TGCGCCAGCAGATATAGCTCCTATAATTCACCCCTCCACTTT. Amino acid sequence: CASRYSSYNSPLHF.

The chain's CDR3 is CASSFRQSYEQYF. As DNA, the CDR3 is TGTGCCAGCAGCTTCCGACAGTCCTACGAGCAGTACTTC. The chain has TRBV7-8 and TRBJ2-7; TRBD1 is a possible D gene (5 bases). The CDR3 is 13 amino acids. Germline V gives CDR1 SGHVS, CDR2 FQNEAQ. The V end was cut by 3 bases, the J end by 1 base, with 7 bases between.

This sequence joins TRBV9 and TRBJ2-3; the D is unclear. This CDR3 region has 12 residues. Germline V gives CDR1 SGDLS, CDR2 YYNGEE. V lost 0 bases, J lost 6 bases, and 5 bases lay in between. CDR3 protein: CASSVEEDTQYF. CDR3 DNA sequence: TGTGCCAGCAGCGTAGAAGAGGATACGCAGTATTTT.

The chain couples TRBV5-4 to TRBJ1-1, with D possibly TRBD1 on 6 matching bases. Germline V gives CDR1 SGHNT, CDR2 YYREEE (reference sequence). V lost 0 bases, J lost 7 bases, and 7 bases lay in between. CDR3 size: 12 residues. The CDR3 DNA sequence: TGTGCCAGCAGCTTGGACAGGGATGAAGCTTTCTTT. This encodes CASSLDRDEAFF. Filled out from reference TRBV5-4 and TRBJ1-1, the complete variable domain reads ETGVTQSPTHLIKTRGQQVTLRCSSQSGHNTVSWYQQALGQGPQFIFQYYREEENGRGNFPPRFSGLQFPNYSSELNVNALELDDSALYLCASSLDRDEAFFGQGTRLTVV.

The chain recombines TRBV11-3 with TRBJ1-3; possibly TRBD1 for D (5 bases). Germline assignment: CDR1 SGHNT and CDR2 YENEEA. The CDR3 sequence is 15 residues long. Deletions cut 5 bases from V and 2 bases from J, with 13 bases between. The CDR3 DNA is TGTGCCAGCAGCCCGGGGGAGGATCCTGGAAACACCATATATTTT. The encoded protein is CASSPGEDPGNTIYF. The full variable domain, in which reference TRBV11-3 and TRBJ1-3 provide the parts outside the CDR3, is EAGVVQSPRYKIIEKKQPVAFWCNPISGHNTLYWYLQNLGQGPELLIRYENEEAVDDSQLPKDRFSAERLKGVDSTLKIQPAELGDSAVYLCASSPGEDPGNTIYFGEGSWLTVV.

The V gene is TRBV7-2, the J gene TRBJ2-5; the match to TRBD2 covers 8 bases. The V gene's germline CDR1 is SGHTA and CDR2 FQGNSA. The CDR3 loop spans 18 amino acids. V shed 1 base and J 4 bases; nucleotides not matched to a gene: 14. Written as DNA, the CDR3 is TGTGCCAGCAGCTTAGGAGTCTGGCCGGGGGGGTCCGGAGAGACCCAGTACTTC. Protein product: CASSLGVWPGGSGETQYF.

V usage is TRBV15 and J usage is TRBJ2-3; possibly TRBD1 for D (5 bases). The V end lost 4 bases, the J end lost 1 base, and 9 bases lay between the germline ends. Germline V CDR1 and CDR2: LNHNV, YYDKDF (reference sequence). This CDR3 contains 14 residues. The CDR3 spells CATSTLTGTDTQYF. The DNA of the CDR3 is TGTGCCACCAGCACTCTGACAGGCACAGATACGCAGTATTTT. Full variable domain (rest looked up from reference TRBV15 and TRBJ2-3): DAMVIQNPRYQVTQFGKPVTLSCSQTLNHNVMYWYQQKSSQAPKLLFHYYDKDFNNEADTPDNFQSRRPNTSFCFLDIRSPGLGDTAMYLCATSTLTGTDTQYFGPGTRLTVL.

V and J are TRBV3-1 (or the pseudogene TRBV3-2) and TRBJ2-5, with 9 bases identical to TRBD1. Germline V gives CDR1 LGHDT, CDR2 YNNKEL (reference sequence). The CDR3 contains 17 residues. J lost 2 bases, V lost 2 bases, and 9 bases had no gene match. This CDR3 is CASSQTGTGPNQETQYF. The CDR3 nucleotides read TGTGCCAGCAGCCAAACCGGGACAGGGCCTAATCAAGAGACCCAGTACTTC.

This clone appeared a single time. The chain recombines TRBV5-1 with TRBJ1-4; D gene unclear. Trimming pared 0 bases from V and 5 bases from J, leaving 14 bases between. Germline loops: CDR1 SGHRS, CDR2 YFSETQ. This CDR3 is built from 16 residues. The CDR3 region has the DNA TGCGCCAGCAGCTTGGGGGCGTCCCATCTCAATGAAAAACTGTTTTTT. Amino acids: CASSLGASHLNEKLFF.

The chain employs TRBV20-1 and TRBJ1-2, with no clear D. The germline V gene encodes CDR1 DFQATT and CDR2 SNEGSKA (reference sequence). Trimming cost V 3 bases and J 2 bases, with 7 bases left between them. CDR3 length equals 12 residues. The CDR3 region has the DNA TGCAGTGCTAGTCAGTCCAACTATGGCTACACCTTC. Its translation is CSASQSNYGYTF.

The chain links TRBV10-1 to TRBJ1-1; D not resolved. CDR3 length: 13 amino acids. CDR1 is WNHNN, CDR2 SYGVQD, per germline (reference sequence). V was shortened by 6 bases and J by 2 bases, with 10 bases between the two germline ends. CDR3 loop: CASSSQANTEAFF. The CDR3 DNA sequence: TGCGCCAGCAGCTCGCAAGCCAACACTGAAGCTTTCTTT.

The chain combines TRBV30 with TRBJ2-7; D might be TRBD1 (5 bases). Trimming shortened V by 3 bases and J by 4 bases, and 10 bases separated the two germline ends. The CDR3 has 12 residues. Germline loops: CDR1 GTSNPN, CDR2 SVGIG (reference sequence). The CDR3 sequence is CAWSRTHYEQYF. The DNA of the CDR3 is TGTGCCTGGAGCAGGACACATTACGAGCAGTACTTC.

This clone was observed a handful of times. The chain uses TRBV9 and TRBJ2-7; D not certain. CDR1 and CDR2 from the germline V gene are SGDLS and YYNGEE. The CDR3 sequence is 14 residues long. V shed 0 bases and J shed 0 bases, with 7 bases lying between them. The chain's CDR3 is CASSVGGSSYEQYF. The CDR3 nucleotides read TGTGCCAGCAGCGTAGGAGGCAGCTCCTACGAGCAGTACTTC. The full variable domain, rest sourced from reference TRBV9 and TRBJ2-7, is DSGVTQTPKHLITATGQRVTLRCSPRSGDLSVYWYQQSLDQGLQFLIQYYNGEERAKGNILERFSAQQFPDLHSELNLSSLELGDSALYFCASSVGGSSYEQYFGPGTRLTVT.

V gene TRBV19 combines with J gene TRBJ2-7; 7 bases map to TRBD1. The CDR3 covers 15 residues. V lost 6 bases, J lost 2 bases, and 10 bases stayed unmatched. Germline V gene lookup returns CDR1 LNHDA and CDR2 SQIVND (reference sequence). For the CDR3, the DNA is TGTGCCAGTAGCGCCGGGGCAGGGGGAACCTACGAGCAGTACTTC. Translation gives CASSAGAGGTYEQYF.

The genes are TRBV2 and TRBJ2-5, with a weak D call TRBD1 (6 bases). Trimming removed 10 bases at V and 1 base at J, with 13 bases between. From germline, CDR1 is SNHLY and CDR2 FYNNEI. This CDR3 has 13 residues. The CDR3 coding sequence is TGTGCCACCAGACAGGAAGTCCAAGAGACCCAGTACTTC. Protein sequence: CATRQEVQETQYF.

The chain combines TRBV24-1 with TRBJ2-1; maybe TRBD2 (6 bases). Between the trimmed V and J ends, which lost 5 bases and 1 base, there was a span of 17 bases. CDR3 length equals 17 residues. Germline V lookup: CDR1 KGHDR, CDR2 SFDVKD. CDR3 in amino acids: CATSGPGGSPSYNEQFF. The DNA of the CDR3 is TGTGCCACCAGTGGTCCTGGGGGGAGCCCATCCTACAATGAGCAGTTCTTC.

The rearrangement joins TRBV5-4 to TRBJ2-4; TRBD1 is a possible D gene (6 bases). Germline assignment: CDR1 SGHNT and CDR2 YYREEE (reference sequence). There are 15 residues in the CDR3. With 0 bases removed from V and 0 bases from J, the gap between germline ends came to 7 bases. CDR3 DNA: TGTGCCAGCAGCTTGGCACAGGGAGCCAAAAACATTCAGTACTTC. Its protein product is CASSLAQGAKNIQYF.